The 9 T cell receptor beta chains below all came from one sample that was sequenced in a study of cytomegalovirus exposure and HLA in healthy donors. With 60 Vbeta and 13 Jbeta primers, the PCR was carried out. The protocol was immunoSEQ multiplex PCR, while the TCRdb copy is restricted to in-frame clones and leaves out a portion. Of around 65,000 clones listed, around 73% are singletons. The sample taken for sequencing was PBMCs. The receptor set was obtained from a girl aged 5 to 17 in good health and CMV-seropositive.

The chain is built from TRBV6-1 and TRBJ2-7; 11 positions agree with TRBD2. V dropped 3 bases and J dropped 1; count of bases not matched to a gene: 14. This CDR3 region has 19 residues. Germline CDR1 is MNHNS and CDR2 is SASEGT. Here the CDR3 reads CASSEGFASGGPRSYEQYF. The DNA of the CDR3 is TGTGCCAGCAGTGAGGGGTTCGCTAGCGGGGGGCCCCGGTCCTACGAGCAGTACTTC.

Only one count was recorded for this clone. The CDR3 nucleotides are TGCGCCAGCAGCCAAGGGGGGGCGGGGGGGAGCACTGAAGCTTTCTTT. Translation: CASSQGGAGGSTEAFF. The V and J genes are TRBV4-1 and TRBJ1-1; D might be TRBD1 (6 bases). The V end was cut by 1 base, the J end by 4 bases, with 16 bases between. The CDR3 has 16 amino acids. Germline V gene sequence: CDR1 MGHRA, CDR2 YSYEKL.

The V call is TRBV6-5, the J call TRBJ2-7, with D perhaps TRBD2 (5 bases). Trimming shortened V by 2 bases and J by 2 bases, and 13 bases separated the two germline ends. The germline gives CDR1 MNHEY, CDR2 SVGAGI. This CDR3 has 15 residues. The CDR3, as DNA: TGTGCCAGCAGTTACGCTTCTCCCGGGGCCTACGAGCAGTACTTC. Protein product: CASSYASPGAYEQYF.

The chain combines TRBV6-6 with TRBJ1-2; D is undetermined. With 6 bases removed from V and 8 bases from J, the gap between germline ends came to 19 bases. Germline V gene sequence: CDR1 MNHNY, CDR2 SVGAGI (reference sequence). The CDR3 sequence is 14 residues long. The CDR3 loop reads CASSRPGEGGGYTF. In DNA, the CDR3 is TGTGCCAGCAGCCGCCCGGGAGAGGGCGGCGGCTACACCTTC.

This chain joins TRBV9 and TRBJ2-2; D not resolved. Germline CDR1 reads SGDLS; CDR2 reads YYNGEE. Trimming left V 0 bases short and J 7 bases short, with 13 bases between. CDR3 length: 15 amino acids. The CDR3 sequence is CASSVALPLDGELFF. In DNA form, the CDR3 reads TGTGCCAGCAGCGTAGCCCTCCCCCTAGACGGGGAGCTGTTTTTT.

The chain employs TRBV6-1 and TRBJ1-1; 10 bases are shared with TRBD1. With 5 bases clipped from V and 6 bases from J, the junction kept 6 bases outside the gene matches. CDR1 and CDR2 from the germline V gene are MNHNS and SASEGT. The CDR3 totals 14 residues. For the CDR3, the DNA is TGTGCCAGCAGTTCGACAGGGGGCATCTCTGAAGCTTTCTTT. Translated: CASSSTGGISEAFF.

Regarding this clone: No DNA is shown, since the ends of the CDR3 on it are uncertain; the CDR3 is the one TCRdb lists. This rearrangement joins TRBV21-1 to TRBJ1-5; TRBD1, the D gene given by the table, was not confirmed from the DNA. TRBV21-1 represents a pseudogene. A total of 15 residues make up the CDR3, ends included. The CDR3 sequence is CASKPWAGGTQPQHF.

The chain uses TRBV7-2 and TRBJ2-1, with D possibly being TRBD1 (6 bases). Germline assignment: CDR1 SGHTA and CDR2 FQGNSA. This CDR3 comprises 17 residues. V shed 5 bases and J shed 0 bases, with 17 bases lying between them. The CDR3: CASSPFGTRSSYNEQFF. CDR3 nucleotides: TGTGCCAGCAGCCCGTTCGGGACAAGGAGCTCCTACAATGAGCAGTTCTTC.

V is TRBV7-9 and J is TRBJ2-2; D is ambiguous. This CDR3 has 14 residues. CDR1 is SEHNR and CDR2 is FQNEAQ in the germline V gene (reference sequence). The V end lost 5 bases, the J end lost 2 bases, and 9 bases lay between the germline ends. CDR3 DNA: TGTGCCAGCAGCCCGACACGTAACACCGGGGAGCTGTTTTTT. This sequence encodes CASSPTRNTGELFF.